The entry below gives a single T cell receptor (beta chain) sequence along with its context. This clone may be a read error of a much larger clone one base away. These data belong to a study of molecular identifiers for immune sequencing clone quantification. Sorted cell numbers of roughly 19,000 to 1,000,000, with 10%, 30% or 50% RNA, served as input for naive CD8 libraries. TCRdb used MiXCR to reprocess the PCR reads, holding one entry per CDR3 protein. The sample has more than 300,000 distinct CDR3 sequences, 20% to 25% seen once. Looked up from germline, CDR1 is MDHEN and CDR2 is SYDVKM. The CDR3 has 17 residues.

Sample: naive CD8+ T cells from blood, with Jurkat cell RNA spiked in. Indicated subset: FACS-sorted CD8+CD4-CCR7+CD45RA+ naive T cells. The rearrangement uses TRBV28 and TRBJ2-1; possible D gene TRBD1, 6 bases. This receptor was identified in a human donor in good health. Some libraries in this study had Jurkat cell RNA spiked in. The CDR3 loop is CAGSLTGQTIPYNEQFF. The CDR3 coding sequence is TGTGCCGGCAGTTTAACAGGGCAGACGATCCCCTACAATGAGCAGTTCTTC.